The present TCR beta chain was sequenced within a study of cytomegalovirus exposure and HLA in healthy donors (dated by TCRdb to 2016 to 2017). General notes on the study: According to an earlier analysis of 587 of the donors, 150 million to 200 million T cells yielded over 90 million unique TCR beta sequences and approximately 300 Gb of sequence data. About 300 gigabases of sequencing data and 80 million or so unique TCR sequences were included in an early release covering several hundred HLA-typed donors. Of the 398 genotyped donors, roughly 76% were placed in the genetic ancestry cluster associated with self-reported Caucasian donors. The study was designed to test whether signatures of past pathogen exposure could be identified by cataloging public T cell receptors. The study used immunosequencing to profile the T cell repertoires of under 700 subjects and linked those repertoires to cytomegalovirus serostatus. In addition to the first cohort of 666 subjects, a separate validation cohort of 120 different subjects was used. To predict cytomegalovirus infection status, the study brought together high-throughput TCR immunosequencing, statistical association of individual TCRs with disease status, and machine learning. In a later analysis, previously published TCR beta repertoires from 500 to 750 donors were re-analyzed and high-resolution HLA genotyping was added so that TCR occurrence patterns could be studied. Rather than using new phenotypic data, the later analysis identified candidate immune exposures from TCR beta sequences and from how often those sequences occurred across donors. To decide whether each TCR beta V gene segment behaved as functional or pseudogenic, an earlier analysis of over 500 of the donors relied on high-throughput TCR beta sequencing. Donor age, sex, ethnicity and CMV serostatus were compiled alongside the repertoire data. In a later genetic analysis, genome-wide SNP genotypes for about three fifths of the roughly 670 donors were used, and that subset was treated as a discovery cohort. All discovery cohort repertoires had been generated using a single sequencing platform. HLA typing covered class I and class II loci at four-digit resolution. The number of donors typed differed by locus, with about 629-640 for A, B, C, DRB1 and DQB1, more than 500 for DQA1, about 610 for DPA1, and 472 for DPB1. Because of strong linkage in the cohort, five DR-DQ haplotypes were treated as single units for association and clustering. Across 398 genotyped donors of the cohort, an average of roughly 250,000 unique TCR beta nucleotide sequences per donor were sequenced, and 15% to 20% of those sequences were non-productive. Overall study outcomes, separate from this receptor: Because HLA typing was unavailable for some donors at each locus, only the typed subset was used in association tests. Three of the identified cytomegalovirus-associated TCR beta chains were confirmed in vitro to be specific for cytomegalovirus antigens. The classifier was reported to diagnose cytomegalovirus status with high specificity and sensitivity in both the original cohort and the validation cohort. The study listed approximately 150 TCR beta chains as associated with cytomegalovirus. A further reported finding was that TCR beta sequences accurately predicted the HLA-A and HLA-B alleles for most subjects in the first cohort. This cohort had only TCR beta chains sequenced, and the lack of alpha or paired-chain data limited which features could be detected. A cluster of highly shared sequence variants was judged likely to represent a technical artifact of the sequencing pipeline. According to the authors, the approach could potentially be generalized to other disease states and immunological phenotypes. In a later analysis, the rate of TCR association differed among HLA loci, with DRB1 alleles having the most associated TCRs and HLA-C alleles having the fewest. Roughly uniform sequencing depth across donors was assumed in presence/absence analyses, although this assumption may not hold. Broadly in line with IMGT annotations, most TCR beta V segments showed up in productive rearrangements about 87% or about 30% of the time in an earlier analysis of 587 of the donors. According to a later analysis, parvovirus B19, influenza, CMV and Epstein-Barr virus appeared linked to several top co-occurrence clusters. A later analysis found that most CMV-associated TCR beta chains appeared HLA-restricted, with HLA associations seemingly driven largely by CMV exposure. When HLA alleles, especially DR and DQ, strongly co-occurred, TCR associations were difficult to assign to individual alleles. In a later genetic analysis, fewer N-insertions in productive TCRs were reported among donors in an Asian-associated ancestry cluster than the approximately 670-donor mean. An association between a missense DCLRE1C variant and V-gene and J-gene trimming of TCR beta chains was found in a later genetic analysis and replicated in an independent cohort. Correlated functional status among segregating V segments might reflect linkage disequilibrium, but an unknown experimental factor could not be ruled out. While some public TCRs were present in many individuals, most TCR sequences turned up only very rarely across donors. A later analysis found that HLA-associated TCR beta chains were more clonally expanded and had lower generation probabilities than equally common non-associated chains. Specific HLA alleles were associated with 18,000 or so TCR beta sequences at a false discovery rate of 0.05 in a later analysis. Over 15 rarely observed V segments, including chromosome 9 orphons, were excluded from the earlier analysis of a few hundred of the donors because counts were too low. For the cohort, immune exposure information was limited to CMV serostatus.

Library creation used the immunoSEQ multiplex PCR assay. A mixture of 60 forward primers for TCR Vbeta segments and 13 reverse primers for TCR Jbeta segments was used in the multiplex PCR. A multiplex PCR assay on genomic DNA amplified the CDR3 region of rearranged TCR beta genes. The Illumina HiSeq System was used to sequence the amplified TCR beta libraries as 87-base-pair reads. The paper's data handling went like this. A later analysis counted around 72 million unique TCR beta chains across the roughly 700 repertoires, and some 11 million of these chains were shared by at least two donors. To remove PCR and sequencing errors, raw reads were error-corrected and collapsed into unique sequences using a nearest-neighbor algorithm that merged closely related sequences. CDR3 sequences were aligned to IMGT reference sequences to assign V, D and J gene segments. Each retained sequence needed at least a six-nucleotide match to both a V gene segment and a J gene segment. A rearrangement was called productive if the CDR3 had no stop codons and remained in frame with V and J, and every other rearrangement was called non-productive. CDR3 was defined according to IMGT convention as the region running from the second conserved V-encoded cysteine to the conserved J-encoded phenylalanine. The earlier analysis of roughly 590 of the donors excluded sequences that lacked an unambiguous match to a single V gene segment. An earlier analysis of a few hundred of the donors called V segments functional above 56.7% productive rearrangements and segregating when the between-donor standard deviation exceeded 5%. To diagnose cytomegalovirus status from the catalog of TCR beta chain sequences, a statistical classification framework was built. In a later analysis, V and J genes were assigned by comparing TCR nucleotide sequences against IMGT/GENE-DB human TR gene sequences. A later analysis assigned CDR3 sequences and most-parsimonious VDJ recombination scenarios with the TCRdist pipeline. A later analysis defined each TCR beta chain by its CDR3 amino acid sequence plus V-gene family, and excluded reads lacking a unique V-gene family. A later analysis removed 592 highly shared, low-generation-probability nucleotide sequences to deal with suspected cross-contamination and a sequencing artifact. In a later analysis, a clonal expansion index for each public chain was calculated from normalized within-repertoire ranks of inferred template counts. In a later analysis, generation probabilities were computed with a VDJ recombination model fitted to out-of-frame rearrangements, and the resulting probabilities were checked against IGoR. In a later analysis, hypergeometric tests were used to score TCR-TCR, TCR-HLA and TCR-CMV co-occurrence, with a repertoire-size bias correction applied to TCR pairs. A later analysis estimated false discovery rates by permuting HLA or CMV assignments 20 times. In a later analysis, co-occurring TCRs were grouped using DBSCAN, and TCRdist sequence similarity was added for clustering within HLA-allele-positive subsets. For co-occurrence clustering, repertoires with fewer than 30,000 or more than 120,000 public chains were excluded, along with about five repertoires with anomalous nucleotide sharing. Drawn from immuneACCESS, this table holds only the in-frame rearrangements with V and J called that TCRdb kept. Clones are partly lost; checked studies trace under half to an unresolved V gene and leave the rest unexplained. V and J calls and clone size are copied from that table; D and trimming were computed from the DNA. This sample lists 150,000 to 200,000 clones; approximately 80% were detected once. Of the sample, over 12% falls within the top ten clones.

The cohort comprised fewer than 750 healthy bone marrow donors. At the time of sampling, all cohort members were nominally healthy, though unrecorded immune exposures were likely present. The donor was CMV seropositive and belonged to the group of 250 to 350 seropositive cohort members. A peripheral blood sample was collected from each donor, and TCR beta sequencing was performed on peripheral blood mononuclear cells. The Qiagen DNeasy Blood Extraction Kit was used to extract genomic DNA from the blood cell samples. Regarding this clone: Its antigen is currently not known. No much larger clone exists at a distance of one base, and base qualities are not known.

The sample was PBMCs. This clonotype was obtained from a woman aged 25-40 years in good health and CMV-seropositive.

The DNA reads as follows: TGTGCCAGCATCTCCAGGGTCGGAAATGAAAAACTGTTTTTT. This encodes CASISRVGNEKLFF. Recombination linked TRBV28 to TRBJ1-4; D gene: possibly TRBD1, on 5 matching bases. V is reduced by 7 bases and J by 5 bases, leaving a spacing of 14 bases between them. According to the germline V gene, CDR1 reads MDHEN and CDR2 reads SYDVKM. Reading from cysteine to phenylalanine, the CDR3 counts 14 amino acids. Only the CDR3 part of the read is kept: 42 bases, read in frame from the first base. Here the CDR3 is joined to the reference TRBV28 and TRBJ1-4 genes, and the full variable domain is: DVKVTQSSRYLVKRTGEKVFLECVQDMDHENMFWYRQDPGLGLRLIYFSYDVKMKEKGDIPEGYSVSREKKERFSLILESASTNQTSMYLCASISRVGNEKLFFGSGTQLSVL.